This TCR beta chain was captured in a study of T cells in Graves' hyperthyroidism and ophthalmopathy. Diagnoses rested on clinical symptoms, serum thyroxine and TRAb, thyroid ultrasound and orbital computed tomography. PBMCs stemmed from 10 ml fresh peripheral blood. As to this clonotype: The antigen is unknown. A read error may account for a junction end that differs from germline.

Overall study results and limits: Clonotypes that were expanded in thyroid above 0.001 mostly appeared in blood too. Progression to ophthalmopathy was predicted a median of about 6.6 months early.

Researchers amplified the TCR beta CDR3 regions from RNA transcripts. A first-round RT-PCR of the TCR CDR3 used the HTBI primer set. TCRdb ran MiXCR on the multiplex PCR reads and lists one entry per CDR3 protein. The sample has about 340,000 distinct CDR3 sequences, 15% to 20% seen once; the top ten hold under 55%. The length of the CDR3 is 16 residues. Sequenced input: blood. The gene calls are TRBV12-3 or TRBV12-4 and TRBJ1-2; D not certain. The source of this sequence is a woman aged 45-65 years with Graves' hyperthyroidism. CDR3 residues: CASSLITSSAHYDYTF. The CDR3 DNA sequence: TGTGCCAGCAGTTTAATCACTTCGTCGGCTCACTATGACTACACCTTC.